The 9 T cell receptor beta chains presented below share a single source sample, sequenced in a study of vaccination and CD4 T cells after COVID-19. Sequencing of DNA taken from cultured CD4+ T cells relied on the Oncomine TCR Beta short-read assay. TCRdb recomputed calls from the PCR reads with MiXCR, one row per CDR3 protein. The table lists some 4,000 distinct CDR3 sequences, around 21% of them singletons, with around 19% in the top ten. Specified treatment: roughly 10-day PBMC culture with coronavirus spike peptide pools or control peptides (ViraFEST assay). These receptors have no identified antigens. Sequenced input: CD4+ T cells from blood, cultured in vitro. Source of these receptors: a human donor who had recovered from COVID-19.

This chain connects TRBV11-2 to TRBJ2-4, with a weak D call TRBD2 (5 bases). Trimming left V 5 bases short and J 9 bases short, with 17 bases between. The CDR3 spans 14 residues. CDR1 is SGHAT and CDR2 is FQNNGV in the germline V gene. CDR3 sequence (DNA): TGTGCCAGCAGCCAAGACCACTTAGGGAGCATTCAGTACTTC. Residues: CASSQDHLGSIQYF.

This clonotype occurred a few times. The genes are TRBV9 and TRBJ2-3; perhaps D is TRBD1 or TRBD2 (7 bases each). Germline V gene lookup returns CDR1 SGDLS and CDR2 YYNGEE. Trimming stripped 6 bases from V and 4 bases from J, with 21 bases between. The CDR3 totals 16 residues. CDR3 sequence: CASTRREGAFADTQYF. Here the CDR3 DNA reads TGTGCCAGCACGAGGAGGGAGGGGGCTTTCGCAGATACGCAGTATTTT.

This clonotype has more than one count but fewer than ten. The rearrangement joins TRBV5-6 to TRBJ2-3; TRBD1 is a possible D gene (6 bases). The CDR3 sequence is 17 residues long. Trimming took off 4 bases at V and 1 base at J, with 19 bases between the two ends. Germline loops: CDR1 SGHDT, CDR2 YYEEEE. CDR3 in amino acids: CASSVLRGHVGTDTQYF. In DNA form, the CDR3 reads TGTGCCAGCAGCGTACTCAGGGGCCACGTCGGCACAGATACGCAGTATTTT.

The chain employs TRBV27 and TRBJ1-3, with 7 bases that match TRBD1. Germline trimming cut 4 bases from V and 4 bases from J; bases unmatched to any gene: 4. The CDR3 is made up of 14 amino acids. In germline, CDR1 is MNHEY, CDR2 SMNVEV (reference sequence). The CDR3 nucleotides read TGTGCCAGCAGTTCGACAGGGTTGGGAAACACCATATATTTT. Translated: CASSSTGLGNTIYF.

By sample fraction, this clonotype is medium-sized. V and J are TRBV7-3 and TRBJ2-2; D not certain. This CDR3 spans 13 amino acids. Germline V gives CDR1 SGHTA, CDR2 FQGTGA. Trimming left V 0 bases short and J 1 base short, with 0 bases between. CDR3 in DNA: TGTGCCAGCAGCTTAACGAACACCGGGGAGCTGTTTTTT. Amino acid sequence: CASSLTNTGELFF.

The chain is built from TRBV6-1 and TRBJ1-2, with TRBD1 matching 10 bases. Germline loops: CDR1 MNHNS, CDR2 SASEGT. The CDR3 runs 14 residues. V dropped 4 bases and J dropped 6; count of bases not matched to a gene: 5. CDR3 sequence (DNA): TGTGCCAGCAGTGGGGACAGGGGAGGGCATGGCTACACCTTC. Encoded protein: CASSGDRGGHGYTF.

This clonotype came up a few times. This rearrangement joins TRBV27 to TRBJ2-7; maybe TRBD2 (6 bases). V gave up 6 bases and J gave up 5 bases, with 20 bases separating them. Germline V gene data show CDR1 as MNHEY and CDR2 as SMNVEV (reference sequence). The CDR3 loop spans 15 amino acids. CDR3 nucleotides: TGTGCCAGCAGGAAACCGGGACTCCCCCGGGACGAGCAGTACTTC. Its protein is CASRKPGLPRDEQYF.

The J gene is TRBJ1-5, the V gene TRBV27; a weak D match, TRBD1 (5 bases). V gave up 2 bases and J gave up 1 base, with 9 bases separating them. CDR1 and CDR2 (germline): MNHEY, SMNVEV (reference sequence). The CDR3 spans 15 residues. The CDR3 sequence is CASSLNRDSNQPQHF. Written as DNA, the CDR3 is TGTGCCAGCAGTTTAAACCGGGACAGCAATCAGCCCCAGCATTTT.

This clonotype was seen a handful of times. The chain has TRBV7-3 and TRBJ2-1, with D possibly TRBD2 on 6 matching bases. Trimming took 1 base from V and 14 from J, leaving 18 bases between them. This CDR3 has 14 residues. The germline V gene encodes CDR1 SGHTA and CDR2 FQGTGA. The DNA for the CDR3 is TGTGCCAGCAGCTTAAACCGGCGGGGTGAGCAAGAGTTCTTC. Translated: CASSLNRRGEQEFF. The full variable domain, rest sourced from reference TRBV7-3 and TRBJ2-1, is GAGVSQTPSNKVTEKGKYVELRCDPISGHTALYWYRQSLGQGPEFLIYFQGTGAADDSGLPNDRFFAVRPEGSVSTLKIQRTERGDSAVYLCASSLNRRGEQEFFGPGTRLTVL.